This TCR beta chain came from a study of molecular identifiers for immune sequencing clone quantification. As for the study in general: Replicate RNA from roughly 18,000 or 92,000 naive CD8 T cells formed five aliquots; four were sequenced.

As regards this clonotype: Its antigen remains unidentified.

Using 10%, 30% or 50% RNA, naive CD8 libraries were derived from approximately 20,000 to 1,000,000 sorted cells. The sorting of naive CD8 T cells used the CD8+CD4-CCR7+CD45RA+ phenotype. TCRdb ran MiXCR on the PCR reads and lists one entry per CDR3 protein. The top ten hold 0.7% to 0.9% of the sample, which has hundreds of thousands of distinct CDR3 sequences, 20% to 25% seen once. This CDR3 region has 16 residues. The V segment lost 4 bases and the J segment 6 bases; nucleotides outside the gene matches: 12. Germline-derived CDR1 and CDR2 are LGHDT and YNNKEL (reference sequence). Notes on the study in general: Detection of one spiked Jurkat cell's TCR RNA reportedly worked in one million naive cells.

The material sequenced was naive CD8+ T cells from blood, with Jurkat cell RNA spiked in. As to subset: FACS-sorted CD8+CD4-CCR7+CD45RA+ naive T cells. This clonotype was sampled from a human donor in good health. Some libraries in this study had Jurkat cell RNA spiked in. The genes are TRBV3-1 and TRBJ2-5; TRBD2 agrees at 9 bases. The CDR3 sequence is CASSPSPGTSSKTQYF. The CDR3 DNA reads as TGTGCCAGCAGCCCTTCGCCCGGGACTAGCTCTAAGACCCAGTACTTC.